This T cell receptor (beta chain) originates from a study of siplizumab effects on memory and regulatory T cells. Roughly 10^5 TCR templates underwent assay in each sample. This table comes from immunoSEQ multiplex PCR, and its TCRdb copy is limited to in-frame clones, with some not included. This sample has 90,000 to 110,000 clones; under 95% occur once, and the top ten carry around 0.32%. Per the germline V gene, CDR1 is GTSNPN and CDR2 is SVGIG (reference sequence). V lost 0 bases and J lost 5, with 14 bases in between. CDR3 length: 14 residues. Study results and caveats: Proliferating Tregs taken from siplizumab cultures were not shown to have a confirmed suppressive function. Siplizumab produced a significant drop in alloreactive sequences attributable to unstimulated CD4+ memory cells. Memory cells seemed less diverse than naive T cells, which also seemed major contributors to the alloresponse.

This clone came up once. The antigen is not known. This chain joins TRBV30 and TRBJ2-7, with a weak D call TRBD1 (6 bases). The sequenced sample consisted of CD4+ T cells sorted from blood. This sequence was found in a human donor in good health. CDR3 in amino acids: CAWSVGRGDNEQYF. The CDR3 bases are TGTGCCTGGAGTGTCGGCAGGGGAGATAACGAGCAGTACTTC.